This passage covers 13 T cell receptor beta chains from one sample sequenced in a study of cytomegalovirus exposure and HLA in healthy donors. PCR primers comprised 60 Vbeta and 13 Jbeta primers. The repertoire was sequenced with immunoSEQ multiplex PCR; TCRdb's copy has only in-frame clones and lacks some. The table has around 150,000 clones, roughly 80% seen once. Sequencing was carried out using PBMCs. These receptor sequences come from a male donor in good health and CMV-seronegative.

This rearrangement joins TRBV7-8 to TRBJ1-1; TRBD1 aligns across 7 bases. V gave up 1 base and J gave up 0 bases; unmatched junction bases: 2. The CDR3 covers 15 residues. CDR1 is SGHVS and CDR2 is FQNEAQ in the germline V gene. The CDR3: CASSLGQGVNTEAFF. As DNA, the CDR3 is TGTGCCAGCAGCTTAGGACAGGGTGTGAACACTGAAGCTTTCTTT.

The rearrangement links TRBV5-1 to TRBJ2-3; D might be TRBD1 (7 bases). The CDR3 totals 14 residues. Germline lookup yields CDR1 SGHRS and CDR2 YFSETQ. Trimming pared 6 bases from V and 3 bases from J, leaving 14 bases between. CDR3 protein: CASMEGAITDTQYF. For the CDR3, the DNA is TGCGCCAGCATGGAGGGGGCGATTACAGATACGCAGTATTTT. Based on the CDR3 plus reference TRBV5-1 and TRBJ2-3, the full variable domain is KAGVTQTPRYLIKTRGQQVTLSCSPISGHRSVSWYQQTPGQGLQFLFEYFSETQRNKGNFPGRFSGRQFSNSRSEMNVSTLELGDSALYLCASMEGAITDTQYFGPGTRLTVL.

Only one count was recorded for this clone. V and J are TRBV19 and TRBJ2-7, with D perhaps matching TRBD1 (5 bases). Trimming took 1 base from V and 5 from J, leaving 6 bases between them. Per the germline V gene, CDR1 is LNHDA and CDR2 is SQIVND (reference sequence). The CDR3 totals 12 residues. The CDR3 DNA sequence: TGTGCCAGTAGTATAGTAGGGGACGAGCAGTACTTC. This translates into CASSIVGDEQYF.

This chain connects TRBV28 to TRBJ2-3; D is undetermined. The CDR3 runs to 13 residues. Germline assignment: CDR1 MDHEN and CDR2 SYDVKM. V dropped 5 bases and J dropped 5 bases, with 11 bases sitting between them. CDR3 bases: TGTGCCAGCAGTCAAGTACCGGGAGATACGCAGTATTTT. Translating it yields CASSQVPGDTQYF.

This chain joins TRBV18 and TRBJ2-7, with 7 bases aligning to TRBD1. V lost 5 bases to trimming and J lost 5 bases; unmatched junction nucleotides: 6. This CDR3 spans 13 amino acids. Germline loops: CDR1 KGHSH, CDR2 LQKENI. DNA of the CDR3: TGTGCCAGCTCAACAGACAGGGTACACGAGCAGTACTTC. This codes for CASSTDRVHEQYF. The whole variable domain, remainder taken from reference TRBV18 and TRBJ2-7, is NAGVMQNPRHLVRRRGQEARLRCSPMKGHSHVYWYRQLPEEGLKFMVYLQKENIIDESGMPKERFSAEFPKEGPSILRIQQVVRGDSAAYFCASSTDRVHEQYFGPGTRLTVT.

This clone was recorded once. J is TRBJ2-5 and V is TRBV5-1, with D possibly TRBD1 on 6 matching bases. Trimming shortened V by 0 bases and J by 5 bases, and 14 bases separated the two germline ends. There are 15 residues in the CDR3. Germline assignment: CDR1 SGHRS and CDR2 YFSETQ. CDR3 coding DNA: TGCGCCAGCAGCTTGGGGGCAGGGGCGGAGGAGACCCAGTACTTC. The encoded protein is CASSLGAGAEETQYF.

The rearrangement joins TRBV5-5 to TRBJ1-6, with D perhaps TRBD1 (6 bases). Between the trimmed V and J ends, which lost 4 bases and 13 bases, there was a span of 21 bases. CDR3 length equals 15 residues. The germline gives CDR1 SGHKS, CDR2 YYEKEE (reference sequence). CDR3 loop: CASSGGSPGGRPLHF. CDR3 nucleotides: TGTGCCAGCAGCGGGGGCTCCCCCGGCGGGCGGCCCCTCCACTTT.

The V and J genes are TRBV9 and TRBJ2-7; 9 bases map to TRBD1. This CDR3 comprises 14 residues. From germline, CDR1 is SGDLS and CDR2 YYNGEE. V trimming: 0 bases; J trimming: 6 bases; junction bases outside the gene matches: 4. Here the CDR3 DNA reads TGTGCCAGCAGCGTAGATGGACAGGGGCTCGAGCAGTACTTC. This translates into CASSVDGQGLEQYF.

The CDR3 sequence: CSVDNLETQYF. The CDR3 coding sequence is TGCAGCGTTGACAACTTAGAGACCCAGTACTTC. The chain combines TRBV29-1 with TRBJ2-5; D call uncertain. Germline CDR1 reads SQVTM; CDR2 reads ANQGSEA. The CDR3 is 11 amino acids. V was trimmed by 3 bases and J by 4 bases, leaving 6 bases between them.

This rearrangement joins TRBV5-4 to TRBJ2-5; TRBD2 is a possible D gene (5 bases). Trimming left V 3 bases short and J 6 bases short, with 18 bases between. This CDR3 comprises 15 residues. Germline CDR1 is SGHNT and CDR2 is YYREEE (reference sequence). The DNA of the CDR3 is TGTGCCAGCAGCTCGTCAGCGGAGCCGTTAAAGACCCAGTACTTC. Residues: CASSSSAEPLKTQYF.

The V and J genes are TRBV19 and TRBJ2-3, with 10 bases fitting TRBD2. The germline V gene has CDR1 LNHDA and CDR2 SQIVND (reference sequence). Germline trimming cut 5 bases from V and 5 bases from J; bases unmatched to any gene: 7. This CDR3 has 15 residues. CDR3 amino acids: CASSATSGMRDTQYF. In DNA form, the CDR3 reads TGTGCCAGTAGTGCTACTAGCGGGATGAGAGATACGCAGTATTTT.

The gene calls are TRBV28 and TRBJ1-5; D perhaps matches TRBD1 (5 bases). The germline V and J ends were trimmed by 4 bases and 9 bases, with 19 bases remaining between them. Germline CDR1 reads MDHEN; CDR2 reads SYDVKM. CDR3 length equals 15 residues. The CDR3 sequence is CASSSHGRGGRPQHF. Here the CDR3 DNA reads TGTGCCAGCAGTTCCCATGGGCGCGGGGGTCGGCCCCAGCATTTT.

V and J are TRBV5-1 and TRBJ1-1; D ambiguous. This CDR3 region has 14 residues. The V gene's germline CDR1 is SGHRS and CDR2 YFSETQ. Trimming removed 5 bases at V and 0 bases at J, with 11 bases between. The CDR3 protein is CASSVRSMNTEAFF. In DNA, the CDR3 is TGCGCCAGCAGTGTACGGAGCATGAACACTGAAGCTTTCTTT.